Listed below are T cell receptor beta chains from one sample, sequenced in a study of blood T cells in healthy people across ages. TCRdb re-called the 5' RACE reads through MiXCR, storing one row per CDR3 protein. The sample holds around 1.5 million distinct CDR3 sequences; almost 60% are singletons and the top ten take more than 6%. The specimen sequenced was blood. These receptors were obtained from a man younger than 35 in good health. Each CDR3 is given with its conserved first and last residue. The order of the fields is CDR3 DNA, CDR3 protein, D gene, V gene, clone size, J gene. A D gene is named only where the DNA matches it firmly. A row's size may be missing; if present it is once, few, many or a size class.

cdr3_nt: TGTGCCAGCAGCTTATGGGGGGCGTCGGGCGAGCAGTACTTC; cdr3_aa: CASSLWGASGEQYF; d_call: -; v_call: TRBV7-2; clone_size: -; j_call: TRBJ2-7
cdr3_nt: TGTGCCAGCAGTTCATACAGGGGACCAGCTTTCTTT; cdr3_aa: CASSSYRGPAFF; d_call: TRBD1; v_call: TRBV27; clone_size: -; j_call: TRBJ1-1
cdr3_nt: TGCAGTGCTCGGGGCAGGGCTGAGATATCGTATGGCTACACCTTC; cdr3_aa: CSARGRAEISYGYTF; d_call: -; v_call: TRBV20-1; clone_size: -; j_call: TRBJ1-2
cdr3_nt: TGTGCCAGCAGCTTGGATCGCGGCCAGGCCTACGAGCAGTACTTC; cdr3_aa: CASSLDRGQAYEQYF; d_call: -; v_call: TRBV5-5; clone_size: -; j_call: TRBJ2-7
cdr3_nt: TGCGCCAGCAGCCAAGATAGCCCCGGTCTAGCGGCGAATGAGCAGTTCTTC; cdr3_aa: CASSQDSPGLAANEQFF; d_call: TRBD2; v_call: TRBV4-1; clone_size: few; j_call: TRBJ2-1
cdr3_nt: TGTGCCAGTGTCGCAGTCATCGGCCATGAGCAGTTCTTC; cdr3_aa: CASVAVIGHEQFF; d_call: -; v_call: TRBV25-1; clone_size: few; j_call: TRBJ2-1
cdr3_nt: TGTGCCAGCAGCTTCGCGGGACAGAATCAGCCCCAGCATTTT; cdr3_aa: CASSFAGQNQPQHF; d_call: TRBD1; v_call: TRBV7-9; clone_size: few; j_call: TRBJ1-5
cdr3_nt: TGCGCCAGCAGCTTGGTGGCTCTAGATGGCTACACCTTC; cdr3_aa: CASSLVALDGYTF; d_call: -; v_call: TRBV5-1; clone_size: -; j_call: TRBJ1-2
cdr3_nt: TGTGCCAGCAGTTACCACAGGGACCGGTCGGACTATGGCTACACCTTC; cdr3_aa: CASSYHRDRSDYGYTF; d_call: -; v_call: TRBV6-2/TRBV6-3; clone_size: -; j_call: TRBJ1-2
cdr3_nt: TGTGCCAGCAGGTATGCCGGGACAAGGACCTACGAGCAGTACTTC; cdr3_aa: CASRYAGTRTYEQYF; d_call: -; v_call: TRBV28; clone_size: -; j_call: TRBJ2-7
cdr3_nt: TGTGCCAGCAGCTTAGAAGGCAGGGTCTACGAGCAGTACTTC; cdr3_aa: CASSLEGRVYEQYF; d_call: -; v_call: TRBV7-2; clone_size: -; j_call: TRBJ2-7
cdr3_nt: TGTGCCAGCAGCTTAGCTCCGGCAGCTGGCTACACCTTC; cdr3_aa: CASSLAPAAGYTF; d_call: -; v_call: TRBV7-2; clone_size: -; j_call: TRBJ1-2
cdr3_nt: TGTGCCAGCAGCTTCGGAGGAGAAAACATTCAGTACTTC; cdr3_aa: CASSFGGENIQYF; d_call: -; v_call: TRBV25-1; clone_size: -; j_call: TRBJ2-4
cdr3_nt: TGTGCCAGCAGTATCGCCAGACAGGGCTACGAGCAGTACTTC; cdr3_aa: CASSIARQGYEQYF; d_call: TRBD1; v_call: TRBV28; clone_size: -; j_call: TRBJ2-7
cdr3_nt: TGTGCCAGCAGTCCAAACCCGGGACTAGCCCGATACGAGCAGTACTTC; cdr3_aa: CASSPNPGLARYEQYF; d_call: TRBD2; v_call: TRBV27; clone_size: once; j_call: TRBJ2-7
cdr3_nt: TGCGCCAGCAGAGACAGATTGGGTCAAGAGACCCAGTACTTC; cdr3_aa: CASRDRLGQETQYF; d_call: -; v_call: TRBV5-1; clone_size: -; j_call: TRBJ2-5
cdr3_nt: TGTGCCAGCAGTTACTCGTCCACAAAAGGGGAAAAACTGTTTTTT; cdr3_aa: CASSYSSTKGEKLFF; d_call: -; v_call: TRBV6-5; clone_size: few; j_call: TRBJ1-4
cdr3_nt: TGTGCCAGCAGTGATATGTGGAACACCGGGGAGCTGTTTTTT; cdr3_aa: CASSDMWNTGELFF; d_call: -; v_call: TRBV6-1; clone_size: -; j_call: TRBJ2-2
cdr3_nt: TGTGCCAGCAGCCTAGCTAGCGGGGAAACAGATACGCAGTATTTT; cdr3_aa: CASSLASGETDTQYF; d_call: TRBD2; v_call: TRBV7-2; clone_size: -; j_call: TRBJ2-3
cdr3_nt: TGTGCCAGCAGTGAATCAGCCGACTATTATGGGGTGACCCAGTACTTC; cdr3_aa: CASSESADYYGVTQYF; d_call: -; v_call: TRBV25-1; clone_size: -; j_call: TRBJ2-5
cdr3_nt: TGTGCCAGCAGTTTAAGCTGGAGCACAGATACGCAGTATTTT; cdr3_aa: CASSLSWSTDTQYF; d_call: -; v_call: TRBV27; clone_size: -; j_call: TRBJ2-3
cdr3_nt: TGCGCCAGCAGCCAAGATCGGTCCCGAGTCTACGAGCAGTACTTC; cdr3_aa: CASSQDRSRVYEQYF; d_call: -; v_call: TRBV4-3; clone_size: -; j_call: TRBJ2-7
cdr3_nt: TGTGCCAGCAGCTTAGCGAGCCTTCTCTCTGGGGCCAACGTCCTGACTTTC; cdr3_aa: CASSLASLLSGANVLTF; d_call: -; v_call: TRBV11-1; clone_size: -; j_call: TRBJ2-6
cdr3_nt: TGTGCCAGCAGCCAAGACATCACTGGGGCCAACGTCCTGACTTTC; cdr3_aa: CASSQDITGANVLTF; d_call: -; v_call: TRBV3-1; clone_size: -; j_call: TRBJ2-6
cdr3_nt: TGTGCCAGCTCAACGGCGGGACAGCAGAACACTGAAGCTTTCTTT; cdr3_aa: CASSTAGQQNTEAFF; d_call: TRBD1; v_call: TRBV18; clone_size: -; j_call: TRBJ1-1
cdr3_nt: TGTGCCAGCAGCGTGGGGACATCAGGCGGGGAGCTGTTTTTT; cdr3_aa: CASSVGTSGGELFF; d_call: -; v_call: TRBV9; clone_size: -; j_call: TRBJ2-2
cdr3_nt: TGTGCCAGCCGCTCCGGACAGCCTTCCTCCTACGAGCAGTACTTC; cdr3_aa: CASRSGQPSSYEQYF; d_call: -; v_call: TRBV27; clone_size: -; j_call: TRBJ2-7
cdr3_nt: TGTGCCAGCAGCTCCATAGCGTCCGCCTACGAGCAGTACTTC; cdr3_aa: CASSSIASAYEQYF; d_call: -; v_call: TRBV7-2; clone_size: -; j_call: TRBJ2-7
cdr3_nt: TGCGCCAGCAGCCAAGAACAGGGACCTAACTACGAGCAGTACTTC; cdr3_aa: CASSQEQGPNYEQYF; d_call: -; v_call: TRBV4-1; clone_size: few; j_call: TRBJ2-7
cdr3_nt: TGTGCCATCAGTGGGGACAGCGGCGATGGCTACACCTTC; cdr3_aa: CAISGDSGDGYTF; d_call: TRBD1; v_call: TRBV10-3; clone_size: -; j_call: TRBJ1-2
cdr3_nt: TGCGCCAGCAGCCAAGAAATAGCGGGGGCAACAACCGGGGAGCTGTTTTTT; cdr3_aa: CASSQEIAGATTGELFF; d_call: TRBD2; v_call: TRBV4-3; clone_size: -; j_call: TRBJ2-2
cdr3_nt: TGTGCCAGCGGCTTAGCCCCAAGCGGGATAGGCGATGAGCAGTTCTTC; cdr3_aa: CASGLAPSGIGDEQFF; d_call: TRBD2; v_call: TRBV11-2; clone_size: -; j_call: TRBJ2-1
cdr3_nt: TGTGCTAGTGGTTTATTAACCCGGGACAGGGGAGACTACGAGCAGTACTTC; cdr3_aa: CASGLLTRDRGDYEQYF; d_call: TRBD1; v_call: TRBV12-5; clone_size: few; j_call: TRBJ2-7
cdr3_nt: TGTGCCACCACTGAACTGGGTTGGGTAGATACGCAGTATTTT; cdr3_aa: CATTELGWVDTQYF; d_call: -; v_call: TRBV28; clone_size: -; j_call: TRBJ2-3
cdr3_nt: TGTGCGGCCGAGGGGCAGGGGGGCTACGAGCAGTACTTC; cdr3_aa: CAAEGQGGYEQYF; d_call: -; v_call: TRBV11-2; clone_size: -; j_call: TRBJ2-7
cdr3_nt: TGCAGTGCCAAAGAAGGGGGGCTTTATGGCTACACCTTC; cdr3_aa: CSAKEGGLYGYTF; d_call: -; v_call: TRBV20-1; clone_size: -; j_call: TRBJ1-2
cdr3_nt: TGCAGTGCTAGAGATCAAACGAACACTGAAGCTTTCTTT; cdr3_aa: CSARDQTNTEAFF; d_call: -; v_call: TRBV20-1; clone_size: -; j_call: TRBJ1-1
cdr3_nt: TGTGCCAGCAGTTACTCCGGACAGGGAGGCTATGGCTACACCTTC; cdr3_aa: CASSYSGQGGYGYTF; d_call: TRBD1; v_call: TRBV6-5; clone_size: few; j_call: TRBJ1-2
cdr3_nt: TGCAGCGCCCGAGATCCGACTAGCGGGGAGTGGTACAATGAGCAGTACTTC; cdr3_aa: CSARDPTSGEWYNEQYF; d_call: TRBD2; v_call: TRBV29-1; clone_size: -; j_call: TRBJ2-7
cdr3_nt: TGTGCCAGCAGCCACAACCTTCTGCTACCAGATACGCAGTATTTT; cdr3_aa: CASSHNLLLPDTQYF; d_call: -; v_call: TRBV12-3/TRBV12-4; clone_size: few; j_call: TRBJ2-3
cdr3_nt: TGTGCCAGCAGTGGGGAGAGGATGTACGAGCAGTACTTC; cdr3_aa: CASSGERMYEQYF; d_call: -; v_call: TRBV6-1; clone_size: -; j_call: TRBJ2-7
cdr3_nt: TGTGCCAGCAGCTGGTCTCTAGCGGGAGGCTACGCTAGCACAGATACGCAGTATTTT; cdr3_aa: CASSWSLAGGYASTDTQYF; d_call: TRBD2; v_call: TRBV7-6; clone_size: -; j_call: TRBJ2-3
cdr3_nt: TGCAGTGCTAGATACACAGATACGCAGTATTTT; cdr3_aa: CSARYTDTQYF; d_call: -; v_call: TRBV20-1; clone_size: once; j_call: TRBJ2-3
cdr3_nt: TGTGCCAGCAGTTACTCCGAATCGAGCGGGGGCACAGATACGCAGTATTTT; cdr3_aa: CASSYSESSGGTDTQYF; d_call: TRBD2; v_call: TRBV6-2/TRBV6-3; clone_size: -; j_call: TRBJ2-3
cdr3_nt: TGTGCCACCAGCAGAGTTAACAATGAGCAGTTCTTC; cdr3_aa: CATSRVNNEQFF; d_call: -; v_call: TRBV15; clone_size: few; j_call: TRBJ2-1
cdr3_nt: TGTGCCAGCAGCTACACCGGGACTATCACAGATACGCAGTATTTT; cdr3_aa: CASSYTGTITDTQYF; d_call: TRBD2; v_call: TRBV5-5; clone_size: -; j_call: TRBJ2-3
cdr3_nt: TGTGCCAGCAGTCCTTATCGGACGAGAATCAACGCAGATGTGCAGTATTTT; cdr3_aa: CASSPYRTRINADVQYF; d_call: -; v_call: TRBV12-3/TRBV12-4; clone_size: -; j_call: TRBJ2-3
cdr3_nt: TGTGCCAGCAGCTTTAGGGTCGTCCGCTACAATGAGCAGTTCTTC; cdr3_aa: CASSFRVVRYNEQFF; d_call: -; v_call: TRBV7-2; clone_size: few; j_call: TRBJ2-1
cdr3_nt: TGTGCCAGCAGTTCCTCCCTTCCCGGAGATACGCAGTATTTT; cdr3_aa: CASSSSLPGDTQYF; d_call: -; v_call: TRBV6-5; clone_size: -; j_call: TRBJ2-3
cdr3_nt: TGTGCCAGCACTGACAGCTCGGAGACCCAGTACTTC; cdr3_aa: CASTDSSETQYF; d_call: -; v_call: TRBV3-1; clone_size: few; j_call: TRBJ2-5
cdr3_nt: TGTGCCAGCAGCACGGACACTTATTCACCCCTCCACTTT; cdr3_aa: CASSTDTYSPLHF; d_call: -; v_call: TRBV6-2/TRBV6-3; clone_size: -; j_call: TRBJ1-6
cdr3_nt: TGCAGCGCCGAAATGGACGCCGTCGGGGGCTACACCTTC; cdr3_aa: CSAEMDAVGGYTF; d_call: -; v_call: TRBV29-1; clone_size: few; j_call: TRBJ1-2
cdr3_nt: TGTGCCAGCAGTTACTCGTCCCGACAGTACCATCAGCCCCAGCATTTT; cdr3_aa: CASSYSSRQYHQPQHF; d_call: -; v_call: TRBV6-2/TRBV6-3; clone_size: -; j_call: TRBJ1-5
cdr3_nt: TGTGCCACCAGTGACTGGACAGGGGGAGAGCAGTACTTC; cdr3_aa: CATSDWTGGEQYF; d_call: TRBD1; v_call: TRBV24-1; clone_size: -; j_call: TRBJ2-4
cdr3_nt: TGTGCCAGCAGCCCTCACGAGGGGGTCGAGACCCAGTACTTC; cdr3_aa: CASSPHEGVETQYF; d_call: -; v_call: TRBV7-9; clone_size: -; j_call: TRBJ2-5